These 20 T cell receptor beta chains were all obtained from the same sample, sequenced in a study of PD-1 blockade in classical Hodgkin lymphoma. Here immunoSEQ multiplex PCR was the method, and the copy in TCRdb shows in-frame clones only, minus some. The data hold about 93,000 clones, with roughly 73% observed a single time. The time point here: cycle 4 day 1 (C4D1), after less than seven weeks of nivolumab. Brentuximab vedotin exposure varied among the patients, all of whom had relapsed after autologous stem cell transplantation. Here the sequenced sample was peripheral blood mononuclear cells (PBMCs), taken before the fourth cycle of nivolumab. The receptors were sampled from a human donor with classical Hodgkin lymphoma.

This chain joins TRBV27 and TRBJ2-2; D may be TRBD1 (5 bases). Germline V CDR1 and CDR2: MNHEY, SMNVEV (reference sequence). V lost 2 bases and J 0 bases, leaving 10 bases between the germline ends. CDR3 size: 16 residues. The CDR3 bases are TGTGCCAGCAGTTTACGACAGAGCGCGAACACCGGGGAGCTGTTTTTT. Residues: CASSLRQSANTGELFF.

In this sample, this clone turned up a few times. The sample holds other DNA sequences that translate to the same CDR3. The J gene is TRBJ1-2, the V gene TRBV19, with TRBD1 matching over 9 bases. Germline assignment: CDR1 LNHDA and CDR2 SQIVND (reference sequence). V gave up 4 bases and J gave up 5 bases; unmatched junction bases: 2. This CDR3 has 13 residues. The CDR3 coding sequence is TGTGCCAGTAGTACCGGACAGGGGTATGGCTACACCTTC. Its protein is CASSTGQGYGYTF. Complete variable domain (other parts from reference TRBV19 and TRBJ1-2): DGGITQSPKYLFRKEGQNVTLSCEQNLNHDAMYWYRQDPGQGLRLIYYSQIVNDFQKGDIAEGYSVSREKKESFPLTVTSAQKNPTAFYLCASSTGQGYGYTFGSGTRLTVV.

The chain couples TRBV7-9 to TRBJ2-3; 8 bases match TRBD1. CDR1 and CDR2 from the germline V gene are SEHNR and FQNEAQ (reference sequence). This CDR3 comprises 15 residues. V lost 3 bases, J lost 2 bases, and 4 bases stayed unmatched. CDR3 DNA: TGTGCCAGCAGCTTGGGACAGGTGATCACAGATACGCAGTATTTT. Its protein is CASSLGQVITDTQYF.

The J gene is TRBJ1-2, the V gene TRBV6-1; D might be TRBD1 (5 bases). Germline loops: CDR1 MNHNS, CDR2 SASEGT. Trimming cost V 6 bases and J 4 bases, with 18 bases left between them. The CDR3 consists of 15 residues. CDR3 nucleotide sequence: TGTGCCAGCAGCGATGGGTACAGGTCGAGCTATGGCTACACCTTC. The encoded protein is CASSDGYRSSYGYTF.

V is TRBV28 and J is TRBJ2-5, with D possibly called TRBD1 or TRBD2 (5 bases each). Germline CDR1 reads MDHEN; CDR2 reads SYDVKM. This CDR3 contains 13 residues. V gave up 5 bases and J gave up 5 bases, with 12 bases separating them. CDR3 nucleotides: TGTGCCAGCAGTCCAGGGTGGAGGGAGACCCAGTACTTC. Its protein is CASSPGWRETQYF.

The CDR3 DNA reads as TGTGCCAGCAGTTCTGGGGCCAACGTCCTGACTTTC. Residues: CASSSGANVLTF. The chain links TRBV27 to TRBJ2-6; the D is unclear. The germline gives CDR1 MNHEY, CDR2 SMNVEV (reference sequence). The CDR3 has 12 residues. The V end was cut by 4 bases, the J end by 2 bases, with 0 bases between.

The gene calls are TRBV7-9 and TRBJ2-3; D is possibly TRBD1 (5 bases). Germline V gene data show CDR1 as SEHNR and CDR2 as FQNEAQ (reference sequence). The ends were cut back, 6 bases at V and 2 bases at J, with 15 bases in the middle. This CDR3 spans 15 amino acids. The CDR3 is CASSRGRAITDTQYF. The CDR3 coding sequence is TGTGCCAGCAGTAGGGGCAGGGCTATCACAGATACGCAGTATTTT.

The DNA of the CDR3 is TGCGCCAGCAGCTTAGCAGGGACAGGGGTCACGGCTGGCTACACCTTC. Protein product: CASSLAGTGVTAGYTF. V gene TRBV5-1 combines with J gene TRBJ1-2; 10 bases align to TRBD1. J was trimmed by 7 bases and V by 2 bases; bases with no gene match: 11. The CDR3 runs to 16 residues. CDR1 is SGHRS and CDR2 is YFSETQ in the germline V gene.

The rearrangement joins TRBV9 to TRBJ2-3, with 7 bases lining up with TRBD2. Germline trimming cut 1 base from V and 4 bases from J; bases unmatched to any gene: 9. Germline V lookup: CDR1 SGDLS, CDR2 YYNGEE. CDR3 size: 16 residues. In nucleotides, the CDR3 is TGTGCCAGCAGCGTAAGGGACTACTCTCTCCCAGATACGCAGTATTTT. Its protein product is CASSVRDYSLPDTQYF.

V usage is TRBV7-9 and J usage is TRBJ2-7, with a possible D match to TRBD2 (6 bases). The CDR3 extends over 14 amino acids. Trimming took off 11 bases at V and 0 bases at J, with 17 bases between the two ends. CDR1 is SEHNR, CDR2 FQNEAQ, per germline (reference sequence). The CDR3 sequence: CACPGTPDSYEQYF. The CDR3 coding sequence is TGTGCCTGCCCAGGGACTCCTGACTCCTACGAGCAGTACTTC.

This clone was seen a few times. This chain joins TRBV28 and TRBJ1-5; D perhaps matches TRBD1 (5 bases). Germline V lookup: CDR1 MDHEN, CDR2 SYDVKM. The V end was cut by 2 bases, the J end by 3 bases, with 14 bases between. The CDR3 extends over 16 amino acids. In DNA, the CDR3 is TGTGCCAGCAGTTTAGGCAGGGCCGGCCCCAATCAGCCCCAGCATTTT. It translates to CASSLGRAGPNQPQHF.

The genes are TRBV9 and TRBJ1-1, with D unresolved. The CDR3 is made up of 15 amino acids. In germline, CDR1 is SGDLS, CDR2 YYNGEE. Trimming removed 4 bases at V and 0 bases at J, with 13 bases between. CDR3 in DNA: TGTGCCAGCAGCTCCCGCCCAAGATTGAACACTGAAGCTTTCTTT. Translating gives CASSSRPRLNTEAFF.

V and J are TRBV6-5 and TRBJ2-3; TRBD1 aligns across 8 bases. Losses at the gene ends were 6 bases for V and 8 bases for J; bases not matched to a gene: 10. Germline CDR1 is MNHEY and CDR2 is SVGAGI. The CDR3 covers 14 residues. CDR3 sequence reads: CASRPTGATGTQYF. The CDR3 DNA reads TGTGCCAGCAGGCCGACAGGGGCCACGGGTACGCAGTATTTT.

The chain uses TRBV6-6 and TRBJ1-2, with D possibly being TRBD1 (5 bases). V lost 6 bases to trimming and J lost 5 bases, with 13 bases between them. Germline CDR1 reads MNHNY; CDR2 reads SVGAGI (reference sequence). There are 13 residues in the CDR3. CDR3 in amino acids: CASRSGTIYGYTF. CDR3 bases: TGTGCCAGCAGGTCCGGGACTATATATGGCTACACCTTC.

The rearrangement links TRBV27 to TRBJ2-7; D remains ambiguous. The V end lost 3 bases, the J end lost 7 bases, and 10 bases lay between the germline ends. The CDR3 runs 12 residues. CDR1 is MNHEY and CDR2 is SMNVEV in the germline V gene (reference sequence). The CDR3 nucleotides read TGTGCCAGCAGTTTTTCCCCTAGGGAGCAGTACTTC. Its protein is CASSFSPREQYF.

This clone counts as medium-sized. This chain uses TRBV6-5 with TRBJ1-2, with 10 bases identical to TRBD1. The J segment lost 14 bases and the V segment lost 0 bases, leaving 6 bases of the junction unmatched. The CDR3 is made up of 13 amino acids. Germline CDR1 is MNHEY and CDR2 is SVGAGI. The CDR3 loop reads CASSYSGTGVGTF. The CDR3 DNA reads TGTGCCAGCAGTTACTCCGGGACAGGGGTAGGAACCTTC.

V is TRBV14 and J is TRBJ2-5; D is unclear. V shed 2 bases and J shed 7 bases, with 11 bases lying between them. This CDR3 has 13 residues. Germline V gene lookup returns CDR1 SGHDN and CDR2 FVKESK. The CDR3 protein is CASSQFGFGTQYF. The CDR3 DNA sequence: TGTGCCAGCAGCCAATTTGGGTTTGGGACCCAGTACTTC.

This clone was counted only a few times. The genes are TRBV6-1 and TRBJ1-5, with D perhaps TRBD1 (6 bases). CDR1 and CDR2 from the germline V gene are MNHNS and SASEGT. The CDR3 is made up of 14 amino acids. The ends were cut back, 6 bases at V and 3 bases at J, with 12 bases in the middle. The CDR3 here is CASRGGLINQPQHF. Written as DNA, the CDR3 is TGTGCCAGCAGGGGGGGGCTGATCAATCAGCCCCAGCATTTT.

V is TRBV4-3 and J is TRBJ2-3, with D possibly being TRBD1 (7 bases). The germline V and J ends were trimmed by 4 bases and 4 bases, with 15 bases remaining between them. This CDR3 spans 15 amino acids. Germline V gene sequence: CDR1 LGHNA, CDR2 YSLEER. CDR3 residues: CASSLEGRGADTQYF. The CDR3 bases are TGCGCCAGCAGCCTAGAGGGCAGGGGGGCAGATACGCAGTATTTT.

The CDR3 loop reads CASRRLDRPTSTDTQYF. CDR3 nucleotides: TGTGCCAGCAGACGCCTGGACAGACCCACTAGCACAGATACGCAGTATTTT. The gene calls are TRBV27 and TRBJ2-3; the D gene is possibly TRBD1 (6 bases). In germline, CDR1 is MNHEY, CDR2 SMNVEV (reference sequence). The CDR3 loop spans 17 amino acids. V lost 6 bases and J 0 bases, leaving 19 bases between the germline ends.